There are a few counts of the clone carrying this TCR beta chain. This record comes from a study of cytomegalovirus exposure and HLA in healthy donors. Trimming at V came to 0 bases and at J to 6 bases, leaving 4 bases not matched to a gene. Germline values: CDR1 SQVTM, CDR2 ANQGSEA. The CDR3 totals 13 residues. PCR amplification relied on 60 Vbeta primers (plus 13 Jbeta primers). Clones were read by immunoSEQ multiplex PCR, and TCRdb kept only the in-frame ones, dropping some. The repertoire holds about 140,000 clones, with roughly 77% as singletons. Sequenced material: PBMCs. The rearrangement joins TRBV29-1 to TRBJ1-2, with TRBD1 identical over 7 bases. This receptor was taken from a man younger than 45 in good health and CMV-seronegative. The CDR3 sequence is CSVEEEQGNGYTF. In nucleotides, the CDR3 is TGCAGCGTTGAAGAGGAACAGGGGAATGGCTACACCTTC.